This T cell receptor beta chain originates from a study of cytotoxic CD8 clonotypes in ibrutinib-treated CLL. Across the whole study: Productive templates per sample averaged roughly 250,000; productive rearrangements, some 99,000.

The protocol was immunoSEQ multiplex PCR, while the TCRdb copy is restricted to in-frame clones and leaves out a portion. Counted here are approximately 130,000 clones, approximately 81% occurring once; the ten biggest clones make up 3% to 4%. The CDR3 runs to 17 residues. Losses at the gene ends were 0 bases for V and 2 bases for J; bases not matched to a gene: 2. Per germline, CDR1 LGHNA and CDR2 YSLEER. The sequences come from PBMCs, collected after 24 months of ibrutinib treatment. The source is a human donor with chronic lymphocytic leukemia. The chain uses TRBV4-3 and TRBJ2-2; TRBD1 matches 11 bases. CDR3 loop: CASSQEDRGRNTGELFF. Here the CDR3 DNA reads TGCGCCAGCAGCCAAGAGGACAGGGGGCGTAACACCGGGGAGCTGTTTTTT.